This passage covers 26 T cell receptor beta chains from one sample sequenced in a study of CXCR3-negative and CXCR3-positive naive CD8 T cells. Study-level points and caveats: CXCR3-positive naive cells had more hydrophobic TRB CDR3s than CXCR3-negative naive cells.

The TRB cDNA libraries were prepared by 5' RACE with UMI labels. One entry per CDR3 protein, without DNA, is what TCRdb gives after re-calling the 5' RACE reads. This sample's table reports about 150,000 distinct CDR3 sequences. Antigen specificity for these receptors is unknown. The sample taken for sequencing was naive CXCR3+ CD8+ T cells from blood. Regarding subset: CD45RO-CCR7+CD27+CD95- naive CD8+ T cells expressing CXCR3 (TNR3+). Receptors were obtained from a human donor in good health. Some clones in this sample may be carry-over from other donors' samples.

The chain employs TRBV7-2 and TRBJ1-5. The CDR3 loop spans 13 amino acids. Germline V gene data show CDR1 as SGHTA and CDR2 as FQGNSA. CDR3 in amino acids: CASSSGPNQPQHF. The variable domain in full, with the rest retrieved from reference TRBV7-2 and TRBJ1-5, is GAGVSQSPSNKVTEKGKDVELRCDPISGHTALYWYRQSLGQGLEFLIYFQGNSAPDKSGLPSDRFSAERTGGSVSTLTIQRTQQEDSAVYLCASSSGPNQPQHFGDGTRLSIL.

The chain's CDR3 is CASSETGLQQETQYF. V usage is TRBV12-3 or TRBV12-4 and J usage is TRBJ2-5; the D gene TCRdb calls, TRBD1, cannot be checked with no DNA. The CDR3 is 15 residues long.

The rearrangement links TRBV29-1 to TRBJ2-1; there is no DNA to check the TCRdb D call of TRBD2. Germline V CDR1 and CDR2: SQVTM, ANQGSEA. The CDR3 spans 14 residues. The CDR3: CSVVVAGGYNEQFF.

The chain joins TRBV5-1 to TRBJ1-2; the TCRdb call, TRBD1, lacks DNA for checking. Germline V gives CDR1 SGHRS, CDR2 YFSETQ. The CDR3 extends over 15 amino acids. The CDR3 protein is CASSSPGEANYGYTF.

The chain carries TRBV12-3 or TRBV12-4 and TRBJ2-5; checking the TCRdb D call of TRBD1 is not possible without DNA. CDR3 length: 14 residues. CDR3: CASSFTGVQETQYF.

This sequence joins TRBV29-1 and TRBJ2-7; TCRdb calls TRBD1, which cannot be checked without DNA. Looked up from germline, CDR1 is SQVTM and CDR2 is ANQGSEA. The CDR3 runs 14 residues. CDR3: CSVDGAGEPYEQYF.

The chain has TRBV7-9 and TRBJ1-5; lacking DNA, the TRBD1 call made by TCRdb goes unchecked. Germline CDR1 and CDR2: SEHNR and FQNEAQ (reference sequence). The CDR3 extends over 14 amino acids. CDR3 sequence reads: CASSFTGNNQPQHF.

The CDR3 protein is CASSPGQGPYEQYF. The rearrangement links TRBV28 to TRBJ2-7; TCRdb lists TRBD1, though no DNA is available to test this call. Per germline, CDR1 MDHEN and CDR2 SYDVKM. The CDR3 runs 14 residues.

V is TRBV20-1 and J is TRBJ2-1; TCRdb's assignment of TRBD1 cannot be checked, as there is no DNA. Per germline, CDR1 DFQATT and CDR2 SNEGSKA (reference sequence). CDR3 length: 13 residues. CDR3 region: CSAWALGAGEQFF.

V gene TRBV7-3 combines with J gene TRBJ2-3; the TRBD1 assignment by TCRdb is unverifiable without DNA. The CDR3 runs 15 residues. Germline V gene sequence: CDR1 SGHTA, CDR2 FQGTGA. This CDR3 reads CASSLTGGSTDTQYF.

This chain connects TRBV10-2 to TRBJ2-1; TCRdb reports TRBD2, a call that lacks DNA to check it against. In germline, CDR1 is WSHSY, CDR2 SAAADI. The CDR3 covers 16 residues. The CDR3 loop is CASSEGLAGGDNEQFF.

The CDR3 spells CASSLYDQHYGYTF. The chain employs TRBV7-9 and TRBJ1-2. The CDR3 spans 14 residues. Germline V lookup: CDR1 SEHNR, CDR2 FQNEAQ (reference sequence).

The CDR3 region is CASSDRLGVLTSTDTQYF. This chain uses TRBV7-7 with TRBJ2-3; TCRdb selects TRBD2, and the lack of DNA leaves this call unchecked. Germline lookup yields CDR1 SSHAT and CDR2 FNYEAQ (reference sequence). The CDR3 consists of 18 residues.

This chain uses TRBV25-1 with TRBJ2-1; TCRdb outputs TRBD2, but without DNA this stays unchecked. This CDR3 is built from 18 residues. Germline CDR1 reads MGHDK; CDR2 reads SYGVNS. CDR3 region: CASSAQERLAGTYNEQFF.

This rearrangement joins TRBV6-4 to TRBJ2-7; TCRdb's D gene call, TRBD2, goes unchecked for lack of DNA. There are 16 residues in the CDR3. Germline lookup yields CDR1 MRHNA and CDR2 SNTAGT. CDR3 amino acids: CASSDRTSGASYEQYF.

V gene TRBV2 combines with J gene TRBJ2-7. CDR1 SNHLY and CDR2 FYNNEI come from the germline V gene. The CDR3 covers 15 residues. The CDR3 protein is CASSEGLAGLYEQYF.

V usage is TRBV15 and J usage is TRBJ2-3. The V gene's germline CDR1 is LNHNV and CDR2 YYDKDF (reference sequence). This CDR3 spans 16 amino acids. The CDR3 here is CATSRGDGDGTDTQYF.

This sequence joins TRBV10-1 and TRBJ2-1; without DNA, the TCRdb call of TRBD1 cannot be checked. This CDR3 region has 11 residues. Germline CDR1 reads WNHNN; CDR2 reads SYGVQD (reference sequence). CDR3 region: CASSAGNEQFF.

V is TRBV28 and J is TRBJ2-5; TCRdb outputs TRBD1, but without DNA this stays unchecked. Germline V gene sequence: CDR1 MDHEN, CDR2 SYDVKM. This CDR3 is 15 amino acids long. CDR3 loop: CASSLLTGGAETQYF.

The J gene is TRBJ2-1, the V gene TRBV29-1; no DNA is available, so the TRBD1 call from TCRdb remains unchecked. Germline loops: CDR1 SQVTM, CDR2 ANQGSEA. The length of the CDR3 is 13 residues. The chain's CDR3 is CSVGGRVYNEQFF.

The chain employs TRBV19 and TRBJ2-1; TCRdb indicates TRBD2, and absent DNA this call remains unverified. Looked up from germline, CDR1 is LNHDA and CDR2 is SQIVND (reference sequence). This CDR3 comprises 14 residues. The CDR3 here is CASSLMDWSNEQFF.

This rearrangement joins TRBV19 to TRBJ1-1; TCRdb designates TRBD1, a call that cannot be tested without DNA. The germline CDR1 and CDR2 sequences are LNHDA and SQIVND (reference sequence). This CDR3 has 14 amino acids. The CDR3 here is CATDGQAPNTEAFF.

The J gene is TRBJ2-7, the V gene TRBV28; with no DNA, the TCRdb D assignment of TRBD1 cannot be verified. The germline V gene encodes CDR1 MDHEN and CDR2 SYDVKM. CDR3 length: 15 residues. CDR3 region: CASPPLRGLTYEQYF.

V and J are TRBV11-2 and TRBJ2-1; as DNA is missing, the TRBD1 call by TCRdb cannot be tested. The CDR3 is made up of 15 amino acids. CDR1 SGHAT and CDR2 FQNNGV come from the germline V gene. CDR3: CASSLETQGRDEQFF.

The chain carries TRBV7-9 and TRBJ2-1. The CDR3 loop spans 13 amino acids. Per the germline V gene, CDR1 is SEHNR and CDR2 is FQNEAQ (reference sequence). CDR3 sequence reads: CASSLVGLGQQFF.

This chain's CDR3 is CASSRLEGNKGYTF. The chain has TRBV27 and TRBJ1-2; absent DNA, TCRdb's TRBD1 call cannot be checked. Germline values: CDR1 MNHEY, CDR2 SMNVEV (reference sequence). The CDR3 runs to 14 residues.